This T cell receptor beta chain is drawn from a study of T cell repertoires in cytomegalovirus infection. Study in general: It can be stated that public TCR beta signatures indicated CMV infection as well as a matching HLA type.

V was shortened by 1 base and J by 3 bases, with 12 bases between the two germline ends. The CDR3 has 15 amino acids. Germline loops: CDR1 MDHEN, CDR2 SYDVKM. Findings and caveats of the study: In two of eight donors, the top clonotype was HLA-C-restricted CMV-specific.

Each CDR3 protein gets one entry after TCRdb re-called the reads with MiXCR. The sample carries roughly 150,000 distinct CDR3 sequences, roughly a fifth recorded once. To note about this clonotype: Its antigen is unidentified.

Sequencing used CD8+ T cells from cultured PBMCs, obtained from culture after CMV antigen stimulation. The J gene is TRBJ1-2, the V gene TRBV28, with D perhaps TRBD1 (6 bases). The receptor was isolated from a human donor in good health (CMV status not recorded). Some clones in this sample may be carry-over from other donors' samples. CDR3 in amino acids: CASSLFHREYYGYTF. CDR3 coding DNA: TGTGCCAGCAGTTTATTTCACAGGGAGTACTATGGCTACACCTTC.